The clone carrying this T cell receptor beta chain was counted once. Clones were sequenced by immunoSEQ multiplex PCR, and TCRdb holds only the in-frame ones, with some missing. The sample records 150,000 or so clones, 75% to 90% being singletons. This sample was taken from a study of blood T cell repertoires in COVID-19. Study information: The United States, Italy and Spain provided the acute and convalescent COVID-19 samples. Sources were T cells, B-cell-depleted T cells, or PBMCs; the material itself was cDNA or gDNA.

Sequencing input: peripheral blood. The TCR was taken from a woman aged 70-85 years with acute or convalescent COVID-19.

The CDR3 loop reads CATKALGGRSNEQFF. The CDR3 DNA reads TGTGCGACCAAAGCCTTAGGGGGCCGAAGCAATGAGCAGTTCTTC. This chain links TRBV7-9 with TRBJ2-1; TRBD1 aligns across 7 bases. This CDR3 has 15 residues. CDR1 and CDR2 from the germline V gene are SEHNR and FQNEAQ (reference sequence).